This T cell receptor (beta chain) was documented in a study of graft-versus-host responses after intestinal transplantation. As regards this clone: Its antigen is not known.

Regarding the study as a whole: There were GvH clones found in recipient marrow, and some of them appeared first in ileum or blood.

The CDR3 runs 19 residues. Germline assignment: CDR1 ENHRY and CDR2 SYGVKD. Germline trimming cut 8 bases from V and 2 bases from J; bases unmatched to any gene: 18. Profiling relied on immunoSEQ multiplex PCR, and the TCRdb table lists in-frame clones only, not all of them. The repertoire holds fewer than 95,000 clones, with 90% to 95% as singletons. The specimen comprised unstimulated CD8+ T cells sorted from spleen or lymph node cells, sampled before intestinal transplant. This chain uses TRBV10-3 with TRBJ1-5; 10 positions agree with TRBD1. The clonotype originates from a human donor who received an intestinal transplant. CDR3 in DNA: TGTGCCATCTTGTTTTTGGCCGGACAGGGGGTTGAGTGCAATCAGCCCCAGCATTTT. As protein: CAILFLAGQGVECNQPQHF.